Below are 19 T cell receptor beta chains sequenced from a single sample in a study of blood T cells in healthy people across ages (dated by TCRdb to 2013 to 2016). The library came from 5' RACE. Sequenced on an Illumina HiSeq 2500. A second PCR of roughly 6 to 11 cycles was run with a J-beta primer mix and a sample-barcoded 5' primer. TCRdb cleaned the public reads at Q25 with fastp, built clones with MiXCR and kept in-frame beta chains. Rows with a matching CDR3 protein are joined into one entry that keeps the most common DNA and genes. The sample contains about 780,000 distinct CDR3 sequences, 35% to 60% of them found a single time. Of the sample, 15% to 20% falls within the top ten clones. The specimen was blood. The source of these receptors is a man older than 75 in good health.

This chain links TRBV18 with TRBJ2-1; tentatively, D is TRBD1 (6 bases). The CDR3 contains 15 residues. Trimming stripped 1 base from V and 13 bases from J, with 20 bases between. The germline V gene encodes CDR1 KGHSH and CDR2 LQKENI. CDR3 nucleotides: TGTGCCAGCTCACCACTAGGACAGCAGAATATGGACCAGTTCTTC. Its translation is CASSPLGQQNMDQFF. The whole variable domain, remainder taken from reference TRBV18 and TRBJ2-1, is NAGVMQNPRHLVRRRGQEARLRCSPMKGHSHVYWYRQLPEEGLKFMVYLQKENIIDESGMPKERFSAEFPKEGPSILRIQQVVRGDSAAYFCASSPLGQQNMDQFFGPGTRLTVL.

Only one count was recorded for this clonotype. The chain joins TRBV28 to TRBJ2-7; D is perhaps TRBD1 (5 bases). The CDR3 sequence is 12 residues long. V shed 4 bases and J shed 7 bases, with 11 bases lying between them. Germline lookup yields CDR1 MDHEN and CDR2 SYDVKM. The CDR3 spells CASSSGQLEQYF. The CDR3 DNA follows: TGTGCCAGCAGTTCCGGACAACTTGAGCAGTACTTC. The full variable domain, with the rest looked up from reference TRBV28 and TRBJ2-7, is DVKVTQSSRYLVKRTGEKVFLECVQDMDHENMFWYRQDPGLGLRLIYFSYDVKMKEKGDIPEGYSVSREKKERFSLILESASTNQTSMYLCASSSGQLEQYFGPGTRLTVT.

The chain combines TRBV7-9 with TRBJ2-1; perhaps TRBD2 as D (5 bases). CDR1 is SEHNR and CDR2 is FQNEAQ in the germline V gene (reference sequence). This CDR3 spans 14 amino acids. Trimming shortened V by 1 base and J by 2 bases, and 6 bases separated the two germline ends. The DNA of the CDR3 is TGTGCCAGCAGCTTAGTTAGCGCCTACAATGAGCAGTTCTTC. Its protein is CASSLVSAYNEQFF.

This clonotype was seen only a few times. The V call is TRBV3-1, the J call TRBJ2-4, with D perhaps TRBD2 (6 bases). The DNA end is a closer match to TRBJ2-7, so the J assignment may be wrong. This CDR3 comprises 12 residues. Germline lookup yields CDR1 LGHDT and CDR2 YNNKEL (reference sequence). In DNA form, the CDR3 reads TGTGCCAGCAGCCAAGGCGGGAACGAGCAGTACTTC. This translates into CASSQGGNEQYF.

This clonotype was seen at least ten times. Possible read error: a much larger clone is one base away. The rearrangement links TRBV29-1 to TRBJ2-5; 13 bases are a match to TRBD2. This CDR3 spans 12 amino acids. Germline assignment: CDR1 SQVTM and CDR2 ANQGSEA. Losses at the gene ends were 6 bases for V and 11 bases for J; bases not matched to a gene: 6. CDR3 sequence: CSVGTSGMEQYF. CDR3 DNA sequence: TGCAGCGTGGGGACTAGCGGGATGGAGCAGTACTTC. Complete variable domain (other parts from reference TRBV29-1 and TRBJ2-5): SAVISQKPSRDICQRGTSLTIQCQVDSQVTMMFWYRQQPGQSLTLIATANQGSEATYESGFVIDKFPISRPNLTFSTLTVSNMSPEDSSIYLCSVGTSGMEQYFGPGTRLLVL.

The V and J genes are TRBV7-9 and TRBJ2-7; 7 bases agree with TRBD1. The J segment lost 2 bases and the V segment lost 4 bases, leaving 8 bases of the junction unmatched. The CDR3 sequence is 15 residues long. The germline V gene encodes CDR1 SEHNR and CDR2 FQNEAQ (reference sequence). The chain's CDR3 is CASSSTAGTAYEQYF. The DNA for the CDR3 is TGTGCCAGCAGCTCTACCGCCGGGACAGCCTACGAGCAGTACTTC.

This clonotype was seen a handful of times. This chain links TRBV5-1 with TRBJ2-3, with 14 bases aligning to TRBD2. Germline V lookup: CDR1 SGHRS, CDR2 YFSETQ. After removal of 4 bases from V and 5 bases from J, the junction contained 6 bases not matched to a gene. This CDR3 contains 16 residues. The CDR3 sequence: CASSVGLAGELDTQYF. CDR3 DNA: TGCGCCAGCAGCGTGGGACTAGCGGGAGAACTAGATACGCAGTATTTT.

J is TRBJ2-7 and V is TRBV20-1; no definite D call. Trimming left V 0 bases short and J 1 base short, with 13 bases between. Per the germline V gene, CDR1 is DFQATT and CDR2 is SNEGSKA (reference sequence). The CDR3 has 15 amino acids. CDR3 in DNA: TGCAGTGCTAGAGAGGCGCGGCTAGGGTCCTACGAGCAGTACTTC. The encoded protein is CSAREARLGSYEQYF.

The CDR3 loop is CASSPPGLRSGNEQFF. CDR3 sequence (DNA): TGTGCCAGCAGTCCCCCGGGACTTCGCTCAGGGAATGAGCAGTTCTTC. The gene calls are TRBV9 and TRBJ2-1; TRBD2 is a possible D gene (6 bases). Looked up from germline, CDR1 is SGDLS and CDR2 is YYNGEE. V gave up 5 bases and J gave up 7 bases, with 22 bases separating them. The CDR3 is 16 residues long.

V is TRBV15 and J is TRBJ1-6, with D unresolved. Germline V gene data show CDR1 as LNHNV and CDR2 as YYDKDF (reference sequence). The germline V and J ends were trimmed by 4 bases and 5 bases, with 15 bases remaining between them. The CDR3 has 16 amino acids. CDR3 sequence (DNA): TGTGCCACCAGCACAGAGGACCGTTCCGATAATTCACCCCTCCACTTT. Its translation: CATSTEDRSDNSPLHF. The complete variable domain, with remaining parts taken from reference TRBV15 and TRBJ1-6, reads DAMVIQNPRYQVTQFGKPVTLSCSQTLNHNVMYWYQQKSSQAPKLLFHYYDKDFNNEADTPDNFQSRRPNTSFCFLDIRSPGLGDTAMYLCATSTEDRSDNSPLHFGNGTRLTVT.

This clonotype has more than one count but fewer than ten. The chain uses TRBV6-1 and TRBJ2-7; 8 positions match TRBD2. There are 15 residues in the CDR3. The V gene's germline CDR1 is MNHNS and CDR2 SASEGT. V trimming: 7 bases; J trimming: 6 bases; junction bases outside the gene matches: 14. DNA for the CDR3: TGTGCCAGCACCTTAGGGGCGGGAGGTTCGTCCGAGCAGTACTTC. Its translation is CASTLGAGGSSEQYF.

This clonotype is a singleton in its sample. The rearrangement uses TRBV29-1 and TRBJ2-5; the match to TRBD2 covers 8 bases. Gene TRBJ2-7 matches the end of the DNA better, so the J call may be wrong. The CDR3 is made up of 13 amino acids. Germline CDR1 and CDR2: SQVTM and ANQGSEA. CDR3 amino acids: CSVGASGSYEQYF. CDR3 DNA: TGCAGCGTTGGGGCTAGCGGGTCTTACGAGCAGTACTTC.

Turning to this clonotype: This could be a read error, since a much larger clone is one nucleotide away. J is TRBJ2-5 and V is TRBV6-5; TRBD1 aligns across 7 bases. J lost 2 bases, V lost 10 bases, and 13 bases had no gene match. CDR1 and CDR2 from the germline V gene are MNHEY and SVGAGI. This CDR3 comprises 15 residues. DNA for the CDR3: TGTGCCAACAGACCGGGACAGCGATATCAAGAGACCCAGTACTTC. Its translation: CANRPGQRYQETQYF.

The table lists this clonotype with a few counts. The chain combines TRBV10-3 with TRBJ1-3; D is unresolved. V gave up 6 bases and J gave up 4 bases, with 16 bases separating them. From germline, CDR1 is ENHRY and CDR2 SYGVKD. CDR3 length: 15 amino acids. This CDR3 is CAIRPGLTTGNTIYF. DNA of the CDR3: TGTGCCATCAGGCCGGGCCTTACAACGGGAAACACCATATATTTT.

This sequence joins TRBV10-3 and TRBJ1-5; 9 bases are shared with TRBD1. This CDR3 spans 14 amino acids. After removal of 8 bases from V and 0 bases from J, the junction contained 2 bases not matched to a gene. Looked up from germline, CDR1 is ENHRY and CDR2 is SYGVKD. The CDR3 loop is CAIRTGDSNQPQHF. In nucleotides, the CDR3 is TGTGCCATCCGGACAGGGGATAGCAATCAGCCCCAGCATTTT.

This clonotype was picked up a small number of times. V is TRBV10-3 and J is TRBJ2-4, with 9 bases fitting TRBD1. Matching the DNA end better, TRBJ2-7 makes the J call doubtful. Germline values: CDR1 ENHRY, CDR2 SYGVKD. This CDR3 comprises 17 residues. CDR3 in DNA: TGTGCCATCAGTGACAACACTAAGGGGACAGGGAGGCACGAGCAGTACTTC. It specifies CAISDNTKGTGRHEQYF.

The rearrangement joins TRBV29-1 to TRBJ2-3; 7 bases map to TRBD1. V trimming: 5 bases; J trimming: 6 bases; junction bases outside the gene matches: 2. The CDR3 is 11 residues long. CDR1 SQVTM and CDR2 ANQGSEA come from the germline V gene. CDR3 nucleotide sequence: TGCAGCGTTCTCAGGGGGGATACGCAGTATTTT. It specifies CSVLRGDTQYF.

V gene TRBV5-5 combines with J gene TRBJ1-4; the D is unclear. Germline loops: CDR1 SGHKS, CDR2 YYEKEE (reference sequence). CDR3 size: 13 residues. V lost 9 bases and J lost 3, with 12 bases in between. The CDR3 bases are TGTGCCACAGAGGCAGCTCCTAATGAAAAACTGTTTTTT. Residues: CATEAAPNEKLFF.

The V and J genes are TRBV4-3 and TRBJ2-7; perhaps D is TRBD1 or TRBD2 (5 bases each). Germline V gene data show CDR1 as LGHNA and CDR2 as YSLEER. There are 15 residues in the CDR3. Trimming stripped 4 bases from V and 7 bases from J, with 20 bases between. The CDR3 coding sequence is TGCGCCAGCAGCCGGGACCCAGTACTAGTAAATGAGCAGTACTTC. This gives the protein CASSRDPVLVNEQYF.